The following is a TCR beta chain sequence with its context. Its recognized antigen is unknown. No much larger clone is present one base from it, and per-base qualities are unavailable. This entry comes from a study of T cell responses to AZD1222 COVID-19 vaccine (dated by TCRdb to the early 2020s). Study-level background: AZD1222 recipients given second doses at about 4 weeks or at about 12 weeks were pooled, since spike-specific TCR depth and breadth were not found to differ between the two schedules. Trial participants were enrolled into age subgroups of 18-55, 56-69 and 70-plus years, which contained roughly 150, 30 and 60 TCR-sequenced participants, respectively. TCR sequencing was performed for 233 trial participants, of whom roughly 200 were given two doses of AZD1222 and around 26 were given two doses of MenACWY control vaccine.

The study at large found these results: Conclusions about previously exposed vaccinees are limited, since just 6 or 7 AZD1222 recipients were seropositive for SARS-CoV-2 at baseline. Participants were mostly white British and included more females than males, and it was suggested by the authors that clonal diversity may have been underestimated. Reportedly, close to half of the unique spike-specific TCRs recognized epitopes lying outside the regions that are mutated in the B.1.351 and B.1.1.7 variants. Spike-specific TCR breadth and depth rose significantly after two AZD1222 doses compared with day 0 and with MenACWY recipients. CD4 TCRs associated with the vaccine covered the entire spike protein, and the dominant responses were in regions 160-218 and 743-854. Because no samples from the day 14 peak response were available, repertoires could be characterized only after the peak T cell response. In the small 56-69-year group, the increase in depth fell short of significance, most likely because of low power.

The CDR3 regions of human TCRbeta chains were analyzed by immunosequencing. The study's own analysis went as follows. TCRs in the repertoires were matched against a reference library of SARS-CoV-2-specific TCRs that had been generated with the MIRA antigen-specificity platform. Breadth meant the fraction of unique TCRs that were SARS-CoV-2-associated, whereas depth meant the fraction of total T cells that were SARS-CoV-2-associated. Using the MIRA data, each spike-specific TCR was assigned both to the spike region to which the TCR was reactive and to a CD4 or CD8 class. Log10-transformed breadth and depth values were compared by one-way ANOVA with Sidak's multiple comparisons tests. The table comes from immuneACCESS by way of TCRdb, which keeps in-frame sequences with V and J called. Part of the clones is missing from these tables; in studies checked, under half for an unresolved V gene and the rest for unknown reasons. Clonal size and the V and J genes are those of that table, whereas D and trimming came from the DNA. In all, the sample holds some 130,000 clones, and about 90% of those were seen once. The ten largest clones take up roughly 4% of the sample.

Via the germline V gene, CDR1 is SGHAT and CDR2 FQNNGV. Trimming accounts for 0 bases at V and 1 base at J, while the number of junction bases matched to no gene is 3. The CDR3 holds 17 amino acids from the cysteine to the phenylalanine. Only the CDR3 DNA is retained, 51 bases long and in frame from the first base. The time point label on this specimen signifies: baseline before first vaccination. Vaccinee samples came from UK trials COV001 and COV002, including a single-blind randomized controlled phase 2/3 trial of AZD1222 (ChAdOx1 nCoV-19) in healthy adults. For TCRbeta chain sequencing, PBMC samples were collected from trial participants at day 0 and at day 28 after the second dose.

Sequenced material: peripheral blood, taken on day 0 of AZD1222 vaccination. This TCR was sampled from an adult in good health. The receptor chain draws on TRBV11-2 and TRBJ2-6, with 7 central nucleotides matching TRBD1. The nucleotides read TGTGCCAGCAGCTTAGAGGCCAGGGGGTCTGGGGCCAACGTCCTGACTTTC. Its translation reads: CASSLEARGSGANVLTF.